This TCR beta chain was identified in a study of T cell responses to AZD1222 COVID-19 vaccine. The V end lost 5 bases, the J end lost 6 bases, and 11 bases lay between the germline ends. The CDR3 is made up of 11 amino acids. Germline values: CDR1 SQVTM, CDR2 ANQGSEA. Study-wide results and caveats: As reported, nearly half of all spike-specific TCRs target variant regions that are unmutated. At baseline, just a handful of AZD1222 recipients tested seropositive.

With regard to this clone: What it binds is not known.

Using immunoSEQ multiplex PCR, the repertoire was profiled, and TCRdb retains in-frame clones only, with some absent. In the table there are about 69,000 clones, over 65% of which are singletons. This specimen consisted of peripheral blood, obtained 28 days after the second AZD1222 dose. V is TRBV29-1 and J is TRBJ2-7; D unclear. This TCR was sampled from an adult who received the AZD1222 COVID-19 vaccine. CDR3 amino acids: CSVPLGREQYF. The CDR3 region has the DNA TGCAGCGTTCCTCTTGGGCGCGAGCAGTACTTC.